This T cell receptor beta chain was profiled in a study of tumor-infiltrating lymphocytes in oesophageal squamous cell carcinoma. One entry per CDR3 protein, called by TCRdb with MiXCR from the PCR reads. There are 13,000 or so distinct CDR3 sequences in the sample; approximately 50% occur only once, and 14% lies in the top ten. The V gene's germline CDR1 is SGHVS and CDR2 FNYEAQ. V was pared by 5 bases and J by 0 bases, with 4 bases of the junction left unmatched. CDR3 length equals 16 residues. Sequenced input: normal esophageal tissue next to the tumor. The sequence was obtained from a male donor with esophageal squamous cell carcinoma. The V gene is TRBV7-6, the J gene TRBJ2-2, with 9 positions matching TRBD2. The CDR3 region is CASSTRTSANTGELFF. CDR3 nucleotide sequence: TGTGCCAGCAGCACCCGGACTAGCGCGAACACCGGGGAGCTGTTTTTT.